This passage covers 11 T cell receptor beta chains from one sample sequenced in a study of cytomegalovirus exposure and HLA in healthy donors. The repertoire was sequenced with immunoSEQ multiplex PCR; TCRdb's copy has only in-frame clones and lacks some. The repertoire includes approximately 98,000 clones, over 75% of them detected once, and more than 2.5% sits in the top ten. Specimen: PBMCs. The receptors were gathered from a woman aged 18-35 years in good health and CMV-seronegative.

A few counts support this clone. One end of the junction fails to match germline, which may point to a read error. The chain has TRBV20-1 and TRBJ1-2; D unclear. The germline gives CDR1 DFQATT, CDR2 SNEGSKA (reference sequence). This CDR3 region has 10 residues. CDR3 loop: CSASNYGYTF. Written as DNA, the CDR3 is TGCAGTGCTTCTAATTATGGCTACACCTTC.

The chain recombines TRBV5-1 with TRBJ2-7; 8 nucleotides match TRBD1. V lost 7 bases, J lost 4 bases, and 10 bases stayed unmatched. This CDR3 comprises 14 residues. Germline CDR1 SGHRS, CDR2 YFSETQ. CDR3 loop: CASAEGDRRYEQYF. CDR3 DNA: TGCGCCAGCGCCGAAGGGGACAGGCGATACGAGCAGTACTTC.

This clone has only one observation. V and J are TRBV30 and TRBJ1-5; the D is unclear. The CDR3 runs to 13 residues. Germline V lookup: CDR1 GTSNPN, CDR2 SVGIG (reference sequence). V was trimmed by 0 bases and J by 5 bases, leaving 8 bases between them. CDR3 sequence reads: CAWSVQNHQPQHF. CDR3 coding DNA: TGTGCCTGGAGTGTACAAAACCATCAGCCCCAGCATTTT.

The chain has TRBV4-1 and TRBJ1-1, with D possibly matching TRBD1 (6 bases). Trimming pared 4 bases from V and 1 base from J, leaving 10 bases between. The CDR3 has 14 residues. Per the germline V gene, CDR1 is MGHRA and CDR2 is YSYEKL. CDR3 sequence reads: CASSPGQTNTEAFF. The CDR3 bases are TGCGCCAGCAGCCCTGGACAGACGAACACTGAAGCTTTCTTT.

The chain has TRBV5-4 and TRBJ1-1; possibly TRBD1 for D (6 bases). The V gene's germline CDR1 is SGHNT and CDR2 YYREEE (reference sequence). The length of the CDR3 is 13 residues. Trimming removed 5 bases at V and 7 bases at J, with 15 bases between. CDR3 sequence: CASRSQGADEAFF. The DNA of the CDR3 is TGTGCCAGCAGATCACAGGGAGCGGATGAAGCTTTCTTT.

The chain couples TRBV19 to TRBJ1-5, with a tentative D call TRBD1 (5 bases). CDR1 and CDR2 (germline): LNHDA, SQIVND (reference sequence). The V end lost 6 bases, the J end lost 6 bases, and 18 bases lay between the germline ends. The CDR3 spans 15 residues. This CDR3 is CASSPAGGSSQPQHF. DNA of the CDR3: TGTGCCAGTAGCCCCGCGGGGGGTTCTAGTCAGCCCCAGCATTTT.

The J gene is TRBJ1-4, the V gene TRBV9; no clear D gene. V was clipped by 0 bases and J by 3 bases, with 12 bases between them. The V gene's germline CDR1 is SGDLS and CDR2 YYNGEE. CDR3 size: 16 residues. The chain's CDR3 is CASSVGEREANEKLFF. The CDR3 bases are TGTGCCAGCAGCGTAGGGGAAAGGGAGGCTAATGAAAAACTGTTTTTT.

This clone was recorded once. The genes are TRBV4-1 and TRBJ2-7, with TRBD1 matching over 7 bases. Germline CDR1 is MGHRA and CDR2 is YSYEKL. J lost 4 bases, V lost 0 bases, and 6 bases had no gene match. This CDR3 is built from 15 residues. CDR3 residues: CASSQETGVLYEQYF. The CDR3 region has the DNA TGCGCCAGCAGCCAAGAAACAGGGGTCTTATACGAGCAGTACTTC.

Concerning this clone itself: Relative to the germline gene, one junction end is altered; a read error may explain this. The V gene is TRBV6-5, the J gene TRBJ1-1; D not certain. Germline V gene sequence: CDR1 MNHEY, CDR2 SVGAGI. This CDR3 has 13 amino acids. CDR3 sequence reads: CASNYRHNTEAFF. As DNA, the CDR3 is TGTGCCAGCAATTACAGACACAACACTGAAGCTTTCTTT.

The rearrangement uses TRBV2 and TRBJ1-1; no reliable D call. The CDR3 runs 12 residues. The germline V and J ends were trimmed by 7 bases and 7 bases, with 13 bases remaining between them. In germline, CDR1 is SNHLY, CDR2 FYNNEI. The CDR3 coding sequence is TGTGCCAGCAATAGTCAGGAGGTTGAAGCTTTCTTT. Amino acid sequence: CASNSQEVEAFF.

The V call is TRBV7-6, the J call TRBJ2-1; TRBD1 agrees at 7 bases. Trimming at V came to 5 bases and at J to 10 bases, leaving 5 bases not matched to a gene. CDR3 length: 12 amino acids. From germline, CDR1 is SGHVS and CDR2 FNYEAQ. CDR3 in DNA: TGTGCCAGCAGCCGACAGGGCACAGAGCAGTTCTTC. Encoded protein: CASSRQGTEQFF.